Shown below are 10 T cell receptor beta chains from a single sample sequenced in a study of CD8 T cells in ankylosing spondylitis. TCRdb itself ran the 5' RACE reads through MiXCR, one entry per CDR3 protein. Altogether 200,000 to 250,000 distinct CDR3 sequences are present, over 9.5% being singletons, with the ten largest covering around 2.6%. The sequencing sample was made of blood, either unsorted or a sorted T cell fraction (not recorded which). These receptors all come from a male donor with ankylosing spondylitis or in good health (not recorded which).

This clonotype appeared many times. The rearrangement joins TRBV7-2 to TRBJ2-4; D remains unclear. With 6 bases removed from V and 1 base from J, the gap between germline ends came to 19 bases. Germline CDR1 SGHTA, CDR2 FQGNSA. This CDR3 contains 17 residues. The CDR3 region is CASRPRARPAAKNIQYF. The CDR3 DNA reads as TGTGCCAGCAGACCAAGGGCACGGCCTGCGGCCAAAAACATTCAGTACTTC. Complete variable domain (other parts from reference TRBV7-2 and TRBJ2-4): GAGVSQSPSNKVTEKGKDVELRCDPISGHTALYWYRQSLGQGLEFLIYFQGNSAPDKSGLPSDRFSAERTGGSVSTLTIQRTQQEDSAVYLCASRPRARPAAKNIQYFGAGTRLSVL.

This clonotype has only a few counts. V gene TRBV27 combines with J gene TRBJ1-6, with D possibly being TRBD1 (5 bases). The CDR3 contains 15 residues. Germline V lookup: CDR1 MNHEY, CDR2 SMNVEV (reference sequence). V was shortened by 11 bases and J by 4 bases, with 18 bases between the two germline ends. CDR3 bases: TGTGCCTCCGGGACGGAAACCTCTTATAATTCACCCCTCCACTTT. Residues: CASGTETSYNSPLHF.

J is TRBJ2-1 and V is TRBV29-1, with 14 bases fitting TRBD2. This CDR3 comprises 18 residues. V trimming: 2 bases; J trimming: 6 bases; junction bases outside the gene matches: 12. Germline values: CDR1 SQVTM, CDR2 ANQGSEA. In DNA form, the CDR3 reads TGCAGCGTTGAACATAGACTAGCGGGAGGGCCTTATATCAATGAGCAGTTCTTC. This codes for CSVEHRLAGGPYINEQFF.

This clonotype appeared a few times. The chain uses TRBV19 and TRBJ2-6; D gene uncertain. This CDR3 region has 17 residues. Germline V CDR1 and CDR2: LNHDA, SQIVND (reference sequence). V lost 4 bases, J lost 0 bases, and 13 bases lay in between. The chain's CDR3 is CASSTPGGFSGANVLTF. CDR3 in DNA: TGTGCCAGTAGTACCCCCGGCGGATTCTCTGGGGCCAACGTCCTGACTTTC.

This clonotype was observed a handful of times. This rearrangement joins TRBV7-2 to TRBJ2-3, with 10 bases identical to TRBD2. The CDR3 extends over 15 amino acids. V gave up 6 bases and J gave up 1 base; unmatched junction bases: 4. Germline-derived CDR1 and CDR2 are SGHTA and FQGNSA. DNA for the CDR3: TGTGCCAGCAGAAGTAGCGGGGGGCGCACAGATACGCAGTATTTT. Translation gives CASRSSGGRTDTQYF.

This clonotype was seen many times. The V gene is TRBV20-1, the J gene TRBJ2-3, with D maybe TRBD1 (5 bases). This CDR3 comprises 13 residues. V lost 6 bases, J lost 4 bases, and 14 bases lay in between. CDR1 is DFQATT, CDR2 SNEGSKA, per germline (reference sequence). The CDR3 DNA reads as TGCAGTGCGGATTTGGGGCCCCCAGATACGCAGTATTTT. Translation gives CSADLGPPDTQYF.

This clonotype was picked up many times. DNA of the CDR3: TGTGCCAGCAGTTACTCATCTGGGGGTGGGGGCACTGAAGCTTTCTTT. It yields the protein CASSYSSGGGGTEAFF. The chain carries TRBV6-5 and TRBJ1-1, with a tentative D call TRBD1 (5 bases). The ends were cut back, 0 bases at V and 4 bases at J, with 15 bases in the middle. CDR3 size: 16 residues. The germline V gene encodes CDR1 MNHEY and CDR2 SVGAGI.

This clonotype occurred a few times. The chain combines TRBV18 with TRBJ2-3; 9 nucleotides align to TRBD1. After removal of 6 bases from V and 5 bases from J, the junction contained 3 bases not matched to a gene. The CDR3 has 13 residues. CDR1 and CDR2 from the germline V gene are KGHSH and LQKENI. CDR3 bases: TGTGCCAGCTCTACAGGGGGCTTAGATACGCAGTATTTT. This sequence encodes CASSTGGLDTQYF.

This clonotype was counted only a few times. The chain has TRBV5-1 and TRBJ2-2, with D perhaps matching TRBD1 (5 bases). The germline CDR1 and CDR2 sequences are SGHRS and YFSETQ. The CDR3 extends over 15 amino acids. Trimming took 4 bases from V and 0 from J, leaving 10 bases between them. CDR3: CASSVRVANTGELFF. The CDR3 DNA sequence: TGCGCCAGCAGCGTCAGGGTCGCGAACACCGGGGAGCTGTTTTTT.

This clonotype was picked up many times. The chain employs TRBV12-3 or TRBV12-4 and TRBJ2-3, with D possibly matching TRBD1 (6 bases). CDR3 length: 12 amino acids. The V and J ends lost 6 bases and 10 bases respectively, with 14 bases between them. CDR3 in DNA: TGTGCCAGCAGCCGTATAGCAGGGGCGCAGTATTTT. Translation gives CASSRIAGAQYF.